The TCR beta chain under discussion was sequenced for a study of yellow fever vaccine responses in identical twins. General study results and limits: It has been reported that, in twins, the vaccine T cell response seemed partly convergent and partly personalized.

Trimming took 0 bases from V and 4 from J, leaving 10 bases between them. Germline V gene sequence: CDR1 MNHEY, CDR2 SVGEGT. There are 16 residues in the CDR3. This clonotype was recorded once. Its antigen is still unknown. TCRdb passed the RT-PCR reads through MiXCR, listing each CDR3 protein once. This sample has 18,000 or so distinct CDR3 sequences; roughly 60% occur once, and the top ten carry roughly 8%. The material was T cells from blood (PBMCs), unsorted or a sorted subset (not recorded which), obtained before or after yellow fever vaccination (not recorded which). The sequence derives from a woman aged 18 to 35 who received the yellow fever vaccine. This chain joins TRBV6-2 or TRBV6-3 and TRBJ1-6; TRBD1 is a possible D gene (6 bases). In nucleotides, the CDR3 is TGTGCCAGCAGTTACTCAGGGGGTGTGTATAATTCACCCCTCCACTTT. It yields the protein CASSYSGGVYNSPLHF.